This T cell receptor beta chain was captured by sequencing in a study of breast tumors, draining lymph nodes, adjacent tissues. TCRdb reprocessed the multiplex PCR reads via MiXCR and lists one record per CDR3 protein. The data contain hundreds of thousands of distinct CDR3 sequences, 32% of them singletons. The study, taken as a whole, reports: Data only fit, rather than demonstrated, lymph node origin of most tumor T cells. Data fit most tumor T cells coming from lymph node, expanding in tumor. Tumor TCR diversity was below lymph nodes but above nontumor tissue.

Germline V CDR1 and CDR2: LNHNV, YYDKDF (reference sequence). The CDR3 covers 18 residues. With 1 base removed from V and 1 base from J, the gap between germline ends came to 16 bases. The lymph nodes were axillary draining lymph nodes from breast cancer patients. In its sample, this clonotype was seen many times. Its antigen is not identified. The genes are TRBV15 and TRBJ1-4, with D unclear. This receptor was taken from a female donor with breast cancer. Some clones in this sample may be carry-over from other donors' samples. The sample comprised axillary lymph node tissue. CDR3 nucleotides: TGTGCCACCAGCAGAGCCCCCGGGTCAAGGGTAACTAATGAAAAACTGTTTTTT. This sequence encodes CATSRAPGSRVTNEKLFF.